The clone carrying this TCR beta chain was counted only a few times. Its antigen is not identified. This CDR3 is 14 amino acids long. Trimming removed 4 bases at V and 6 bases at J, with 14 bases between. This entry is derived from a study of T cell repertoires in cytomegalovirus infection. Study context: CMV infection plus the matching HLA type was flagged by public TCR beta signatures.

Via MiXCR, TCRdb re-called the reads, giving one row per CDR3 protein. The profile shows fewer than 300,000 distinct CDR3 sequences, roughly 23% of them singletons. Points from the study as a whole: Cumulative public TCR beta family frequency identified CMV carriers with the relevant HLA. HLA-C-restricted TCR beta clonotypes specific for CMV led the ex vivo response.

The V gene is TRBV12-3 or TRBV12-4, the J gene TRBJ2-3, with D perhaps TRBD2 (5 bases). The clonotype comes from a human donor in good health (CMV status not recorded). Some clones in this sample may be carry-over from other donors' samples. Material: PBMCs. In DNA, the CDR3 is TGTGCCAGCAGTTACTCGGGGATTTACGATACGCAGTATTTT. Translation: CASSYSGIYDTQYF.